This paragraph reports one T cell receptor (beta chain). No antigen is known for it. While unrecorded immune exposures were likely, the donors were nominally healthy when sampled. With 0 bases removed from V and 3 bases from J, the gap between germline ends came to 13 bases. The germline CDR1 and CDR2 sequences are SGHNT and YYREEE (reference sequence). This CDR3 is built from 15 residues. PCR was performed using 60 Vbeta and 13 Jbeta primers. The table came from immunoSEQ multiplex PCR; TCRdb's copy has only in-frame clones and leaves some out. The repertoire includes approximately 150,000 clones, around 80% of them detected once, and around 4.3% sits in the top ten. The entry originates in a study of cytomegalovirus exposure and HLA in healthy donors. Study-wide points: Most sequenced TCRs were rare (though some public TCRs occurred in many donors). High sensitivity and specificity were reportedly achieved when the classifier diagnosed cytomegalovirus status.

The sequenced material came from PBMCs. The rearrangement joins TRBV5-4 to TRBJ2-7, with D perhaps matching TRBD2 (6 bases). This sequence originates from a young man in good health and CMV-seronegative. The chain's CDR3 is CASSLALGGYYEQYF. CDR3 sequence (DNA): TGTGCCAGCAGCTTGGCTTTGGGGGGTTACTACGAGCAGTACTTC.